This T cell receptor beta chain was identified in a study of blood T cell repertoires in COVID-19. Study at large: PBMCs, B-cell-depleted T cells, or T cells provided the cDNA or gDNA that made up the material.

Germline CDR1 and CDR2: SQVTM and ANQGSEA. The CDR3 is made up of 13 amino acids. Trimming removed 4 bases at V and 3 bases at J, with 10 bases between. Profiling relied on immunoSEQ multiplex PCR, and the TCRdb table lists in-frame clones only, not all of them. Among fewer than 120,000 clones, approximately 85% were seen once, and the ten largest hold approximately 17%. Sequencing was done on a sample of peripheral blood. The genes are TRBV29-1 and TRBJ2-1; D not certain. The TCR was taken from a woman aged 55-70 years with acute or convalescent COVID-19. CDR3 protein: CSVARISYNEQFF. The CDR3 DNA reads TGCAGCGTTGCCAGGATTAGCTACAATGAGCAGTTCTTC.